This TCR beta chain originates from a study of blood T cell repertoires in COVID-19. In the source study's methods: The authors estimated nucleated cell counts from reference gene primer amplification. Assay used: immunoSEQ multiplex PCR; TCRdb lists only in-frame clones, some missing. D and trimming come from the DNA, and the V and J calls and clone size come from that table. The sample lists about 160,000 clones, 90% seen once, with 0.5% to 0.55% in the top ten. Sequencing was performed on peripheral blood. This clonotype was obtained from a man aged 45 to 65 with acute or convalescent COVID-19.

CDR3 bases: TGCAGCGTTGATACAGGCTACACCTTC. It codes for CSVDTGYTF. The J gene is TRBJ1-2, the V gene TRBV29-1; D ambiguous. The CDR3 contains 9 residues. V shed 3 bases and J shed 8 bases, with 4 bases lying between them. CDR1 and CDR2 (germline): SQVTM, ANQGSEA.